This TCR beta chain was found in a study of blood T cells in healthy people across ages. Study observations and caveats: Estimates of total diversity, which came from one million sequenced T cells, were considered to be underestimates. Diversity of TCR beta per million T cells declined in a roughly linear way with age.

A sample-barcoded 5' primer and a J-beta primer mix were used in a second PCR of roughly 6 to 11 cycles. One entry per CDR3 protein results from TCRdb running MiXCR on the 5' RACE reads. The sample consists of some 1.4 million distinct CDR3 sequences, about 43% of them appearing once. The V gene end was trimmed by 7 bases and the J gene end by 4 bases; junction bases not matched to a gene: 15. Germline V lookup: CDR1 MNHEY, CDR2 SVGEGT. The CDR3 runs to 16 residues. Concerning this clonotype itself: Its antigen is unknown.

The V and J genes are TRBV6-2 or TRBV6-3 and TRBJ2-7, with 8 positions matching TRBD1. The source of this sequence is a woman aged 18-30 years in good health. Sequenced material: blood. CDR3 amino acids: CASTTGNRGFNYEQYF. The CDR3 DNA sequence: TGTGCCAGCACCACGGGCAACAGGGGGTTTAATTACGAGCAGTACTTC.